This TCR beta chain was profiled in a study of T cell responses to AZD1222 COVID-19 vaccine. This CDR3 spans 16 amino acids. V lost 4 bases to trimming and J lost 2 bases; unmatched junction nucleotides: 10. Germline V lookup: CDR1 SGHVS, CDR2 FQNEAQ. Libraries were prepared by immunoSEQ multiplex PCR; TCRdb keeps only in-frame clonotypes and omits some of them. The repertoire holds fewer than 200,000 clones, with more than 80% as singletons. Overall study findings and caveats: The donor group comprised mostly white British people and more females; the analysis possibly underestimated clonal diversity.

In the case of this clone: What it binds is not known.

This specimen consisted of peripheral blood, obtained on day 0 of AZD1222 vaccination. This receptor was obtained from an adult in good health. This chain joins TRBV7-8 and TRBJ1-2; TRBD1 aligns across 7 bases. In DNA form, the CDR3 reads TGTGCCAGCAGCTCTTCACAGGGGCCCGAGAACTATGGCTACACCTTC. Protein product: CASSSSQGPENYGYTF.